This T cell receptor beta chain was retrieved from a study of long-term antiretroviral therapy in people with HIV. Study as a whole: Initial samples were collected about a decade before the 2015 immediate-ART recommendation. Overall study findings and caveats: Across all time points, the repertoire was dominated by clones that expanded before ART. Versus controls, repertoires in people with HIV had narrower CDR3 length ranges.

Note on this clone: As yet, its antigen is unknown.

Germline loops: CDR1 LGHNA, CDR2 YSLEER. The length of the CDR3 is 14 residues. Deletions cut 1 base from V and 5 bases from J, with 11 bases between. Investigators performed immunoSEQ version v3.0 at survey level. Produced via immunoSEQ multiplex PCR; TCRdb's table is partial and in-frame only. The sample consists of 35,000 to 50,000 clones, around nine tenths of them appearing once. The origin of this receptor is a woman aged 45 to 65 with HIV. Here the sequenced sample was unsorted PBMCs, taken 0.1 years before starting antiretroviral therapy. The chain carries TRBV4-3 and TRBJ2-5; D unresolved. The CDR3 reads CASSQVVWMETQYF. The CDR3 DNA sequence: TGCGCCAGCAGCCAAGTAGTATGGATGGAGACCCAGTACTTC.